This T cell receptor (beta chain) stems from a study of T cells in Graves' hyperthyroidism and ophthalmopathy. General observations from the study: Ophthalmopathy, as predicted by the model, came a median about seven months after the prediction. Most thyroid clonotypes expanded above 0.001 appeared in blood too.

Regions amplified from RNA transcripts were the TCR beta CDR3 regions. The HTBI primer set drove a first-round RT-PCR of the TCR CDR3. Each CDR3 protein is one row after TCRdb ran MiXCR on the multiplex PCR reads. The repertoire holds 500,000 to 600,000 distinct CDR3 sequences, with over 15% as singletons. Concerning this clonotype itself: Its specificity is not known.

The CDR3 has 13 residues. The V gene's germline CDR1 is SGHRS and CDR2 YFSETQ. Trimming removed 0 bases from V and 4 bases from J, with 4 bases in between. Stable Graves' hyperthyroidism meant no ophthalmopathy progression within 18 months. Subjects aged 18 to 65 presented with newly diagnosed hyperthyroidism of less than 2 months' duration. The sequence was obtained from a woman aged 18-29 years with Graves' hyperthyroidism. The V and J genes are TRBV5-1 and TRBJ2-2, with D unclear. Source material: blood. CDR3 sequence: CASSLALTGELFF. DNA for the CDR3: TGCGCCAGCAGCTTGGCCCTCACCGGGGAGCTGTTTTTT. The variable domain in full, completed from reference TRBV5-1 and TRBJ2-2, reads KAGVTQTPRYLIKTRGQQVTLSCSPISGHRSVSWYQQTPGQGLQFLFEYFSETQRNKGNFPGRFSGRQFSNSRSEMNVSTLELGDSALYLCASSLALTGELFFGEGSRLTVL.